The 2 T cell receptor beta chains listed next were all sequenced from one sample in a study of brain T cells in children with intractable seizures. TCRdb's copy holds only in-frame clones and misses some; the assay was immunoSEQ multiplex PCR. Of about 80,000 clones listed, more than 75% are singletons. This sample comprised peripheral blood, obtained at surgery. The origin of the receptors is a girl aged 2 to 9 with Rasmussen encephalitis and intractable seizures.

The V gene is TRBV2, the J gene TRBJ1-5; TRBD1 agrees at 9 bases. The CDR3 has 13 amino acids. Germline V gene data show CDR1 as SNHLY and CDR2 as FYNNEI. V shed 6 bases, J shed 6 bases, and the junction held 3 bases outside the gene matches. The chain's CDR3 is CASSGQGSQPQHF. Here the CDR3 DNA reads TGTGCCAGCAGCGGACAGGGGAGTCAGCCCCAGCATTTT.

The V and J genes are TRBV12-3 or TRBV12-4 and TRBJ2-5; D unclear. The CDR3 runs to 13 residues. Trimming stripped 6 bases from V and 1 base from J, with 9 bases between. The CDR3 nucleotides are TGTGCCAGCAGCCCAGCTGTCCAAGAGACCCAGTACTTC. It translates to CASSPAVQETQYF.